The table lists the clone carrying this T cell receptor beta chain with a few counts. The sample providers were healthy Caucasian people from Russia, aged about 6 to 95. Researchers collected 9.5 to 10 milliliters of peripheral blood from every single donor. Total RNA was isolated from each sample in quantities of at least 6 micrograms. This entry belongs to a study of blood T cells in healthy people across ages. V was clipped by 1 base and J by 0 bases, with 12 bases between them. The CDR3 is made up of 15 amino acids. Looked up from germline, CDR1 is SQVTM and CDR2 is ANQGSEA. Primed by a sample-barcoded 5' primer and a J-beta primer mix, a second PCR proceeded for roughly 7 to 12 cycles. TCRdb itself ran the 5' RACE reads through MiXCR, one entry per CDR3 protein. The profile shows around 940,000 distinct CDR3 sequences, roughly 50% of them singletons.

This chain connects TRBV29-1 to TRBJ2-5; D uncertain. This TCR was sampled from a woman aged 55-69 years in good health. Material for sequencing was blood. The CDR3 sequence is CSVEGTDQYQETQYF. The CDR3, as DNA: TGCAGCGTTGAAGGTACAGATCAGTACCAAGAGACCCAGTACTTC.